This T cell receptor beta chain was sequenced during a study of cytomegalovirus exposure and HLA in healthy donors. About the research overall: Among 350 to 500 genotyped donors, 80% to 90% fell in the Caucasian-associated ancestry cluster.

Concerning this clone itself: Antigen unknown.

60 Vbeta and 13 Jbeta primers were used in PCR. In the study's own analysis: Approximately 12 million of the 60 million to 90 million unique TCR beta chains counted in a later analysis were shared. Some clones are missing from TCRdb's copy, which holds only in-frame ones; the method was immunoSEQ multiplex PCR. V, J and clone size are taken as reported in that table, and D and trimming were inferred from the DNA itself. The sample includes more than 80,000 clones, roughly 76% of them seen just once. Whole-study findings and limits: From TCR beta sequences, most subjects' HLA-A and HLA-B alleles were reportedly predicted accurately. Sequencing likely caused a cluster of highly shared sequence variants.

The V gene lost 7 bases and the J gene lost 1 base, with 13 bases spanning the gap. This CDR3 spans 14 amino acids. Germline V gene lookup returns CDR1 SNHLY and CDR2 FYNNEI. This sequence was found in a woman aged 50 to 65 in good health and CMV-seropositive. The genes are TRBV2 and TRBJ1-1; D is ambiguous. Sequencing was done on a sample of PBMCs. The CDR3 spells CASIIDTQNTEAFF. CDR3 nucleotides: TGTGCCAGCATTATAGACACGCAGAACACTGAAGCTTTCTTT. Supplemented by reference TRBV2 and TRBJ1-1, the full variable domain reads EPEVTQTPSHQVTQMGQEVILRCVPISNHLYFYWYRQILGQKVEFLVSFYNNEISEKSEIFDDQFSVERPDGSNFTLKIRSTKLEDSAMYFCASIIDTQNTEAFFGQGTRLTVV.